This section outlines one TCR beta chain sequence together with its context. Per germline, CDR1 SGHDT and CDR2 YYEEEE. This CDR3 contains 16 residues. With V trimmed by 0 bases and J by 5 bases, 8 bases remained unmatched. The sample belongs to a study of CD8 T cells in Susac syndrome. Random hexamers were used to reverse transcribe about 0.5 to 1 ug of RNA. TCRdb ran MiXCR on the immunoSEQ multiplex PCR reads and lists one entry per CDR3 protein. The table lists approximately 75,000 distinct CDR3 sequences, over 90% of them singletons. Input material: CD8+ T cells from PBMCs. The origin of this receptor is a human donor in good health. The rearrangement uses TRBV5-6 and TRBJ1-5; 7 nucleotides agree with TRBD1. The CDR3 bases are TGTGCCAGCAGCTTGGCCGCAGGGGGGAGGTATCAGCCCCAGCATTTT. Protein sequence: CASSLAAGGRYQPQHF.